The sequence of this TCR beta chain was determined in a study of blood T cell repertoires in COVID-19. Overall study context: Samples representing acute and convalescent COVID-19 were sourced from the United States, Italy and Spain. T cells, B-cell-depleted T cells, or PBMCs supplied cDNA or gDNA.

The authors' processing: Counts of nucleated cells, estimated from reference gene primer amplification, were obtained. Measured with immunoSEQ multiplex PCR; TCRdb has only the in-frame clones, and not every one. The V and J calls and clone size were taken over from that table, and D and trimming were inferred from the DNA. The profile covers about 210,000 clones, with around 83% appearing a single time and over 2% taken by the ten largest. This CDR3 contains 13 residues. V was pared by 4 bases and J by 5 bases, with 11 bases between. Germline V gene data show CDR1 as MGHDK and CDR2 as SYGVNS. The TCR sequence derives from a man aged 35-49 years who had recovered from COVID-19. Input material: peripheral blood. The chain couples TRBV25-1 to TRBJ1-1, with D possibly being TRBD1 (6 bases). The CDR3 spells CASSGTGITEAFF. CDR3 DNA sequence: TGTGCCAGCAGTGGAACAGGGATAACTGAAGCTTTCTTT.